This entry is about one TCR beta chain. The data derive from a study of blood T cell repertoires in COVID-19. Produced via immunoSEQ multiplex PCR; TCRdb's table is partial and in-frame only. The sample holds around 270,000 clones, about nine tenths seen once. The germline V gene has CDR1 GTSNPN and CDR2 SVGIG (reference sequence). Unmatched junction bases numbered 8, after V lost 2 bases and J lost 3 bases. The CDR3 runs 15 residues. Sample: peripheral blood. The receptor comes from a person under 30 with COVID-19, enrolled during active disease. This sequence joins TRBV30 and TRBJ2-7; 9 nucleotides line up with TRBD1. CDR3 loop: CAWSLRQGVLYEQYF. In DNA form, the CDR3 reads TGTGCCTGGAGTTTAAGACAGGGGGTGCTCTACGAGCAGTACTTC. Complete variable domain (other parts from reference TRBV30 and TRBJ2-7): SQTIHQWPATLVQPVGSPLSLECTVEGTSNPNLYWYRQAAGRGLQLLFYSVGIGQISSEVPQNLSASRPQDRQFILSSKKLLLSDSGFYLCAWSLRQGVLYEQYFGPGTRLTVT.